A single sample gave rise to the 14 T cell receptor beta chains below, sequenced in a study of cytomegalovirus exposure and HLA in healthy donors (dated by TCRdb to the late 2010s). The method behind the library was the immunoSEQ multiplex PCR assay. The table comes from immuneACCESS by way of TCRdb, which keeps in-frame sequences with V and J called. Part of the clones is missing from these tables; in studies checked, under half for an unresolved V gene and the rest for unknown reasons. The sample yields some 210,000 clones; more than 75% were counted once. Together, the top ten hold 1.5% to 2% of the sample. The specimen was PBMCs. Source of these receptors: a woman younger than 30 in good health and CMV-seropositive.

The CDR3 nucleotides read TGTGCCAGCTCACCACCGTCCGGTCTATACGTGTGGAAACTGTTTTTT. Encoded protein: CASSPPSGLYVWKLFF. The chain combines TRBV18 with TRBJ1-4, with no clear D. The germline gives CDR1 KGHSH, CDR2 LQKENI. The CDR3 contains 16 residues. V was pared by 0 bases and J by 11 bases, with 19 bases between.

This chain links TRBV4-1 with TRBJ2-3; 12 positions match TRBD2. This CDR3 contains 15 residues. Germline V gene sequence: CDR1 MGHRA, CDR2 YSYEKL. The J segment lost 5 bases and the V segment lost 3 bases, leaving 3 bases of the junction unmatched. CDR3 sequence: CASSQAGLAGDTQYF. The DNA for the CDR3 is TGCGCCAGCAGCCAGGCGGGACTAGCGGGAGATACGCAGTATTTT.

The V gene is TRBV4-1, the J gene TRBJ1-1; the D gene is possibly TRBD1 (6 bases). Germline CDR1 MGHRA, CDR2 YSYEKL. Trimming took 4 bases from V and 1 from J, leaving 10 bases between them. The CDR3 is 14 amino acids. The CDR3 region has the DNA TGCGCCAGCAGCCCACAGGGTGGGAACACTGAAGCTTTCTTT. The encoded protein is CASSPQGGNTEAFF.

The rearrangement links TRBV7-2 to TRBJ2-5; maybe TRBD2 (6 bases). The CDR3 spans 14 residues. V lost 4 bases, J lost 2 bases, and 11 bases lay in between. CDR1 SGHTA and CDR2 FQGNSA come from the germline V gene. The CDR3 is CASSSSSVQETQYF. CDR3 bases: TGTGCCAGCAGCTCCTCTAGCGTACAAGAGACCCAGTACTTC.

Remarks on this clone: The same CDR3 also results from other DNA sequences found in this sample. CDR3 sequence reads: CASSISGQPQHF. The CDR3 DNA reads TGTGCCAGTAGTATCTCCGGTCAGCCCCAGCATTTT. The chain employs TRBV19 and TRBJ1-5; D unresolved. The CDR3 contains 12 residues. V shed 3 bases and J shed 6 bases, with 6 bases lying between them. Germline V CDR1 and CDR2: LNHDA, SQIVND (reference sequence).

The chain recombines TRBV29-1 with TRBJ2-7; a possible D gene is TRBD2 (6 bases). Per germline, CDR1 SQVTM and CDR2 ANQGSEA. This CDR3 region has 13 residues. Trimming cost V 7 bases and J 5 bases, with 18 bases left between them. The CDR3 protein is CSAGDGGIDEQYF. DNA of the CDR3: TGCAGCGCCGGCGATGGCGGGATTGACGAGCAGTACTTC.

On this clone itself: Other DNA variants within this sample encode the same CDR3. The CDR3, as DNA: TGTGCCAGCAGTGCAGGGAACACTGAAGCTTTCTTT. Amino acid sequence: CASSAGNTEAFF. The J gene is TRBJ1-1, the V gene TRBV2; D gene ambiguous. CDR1 and CDR2 (germline): SNHLY, FYNNEI. V was shortened by 4 bases and J by 1 base, with 4 bases between the two germline ends. This CDR3 has 12 amino acids. Drawing the rest from reference TRBV2 and TRBJ1-1, the complete variable domain is EPEVTQTPSHQVTQMGQEVILRCVPISNHLYFYWYRQILGQKVEFLVSFYNNEISEKSEIFDDQFSVERPDGSNFTLKIRSTKLEDSAMYFCASSAGNTEAFFGQGTRLTVV.

This chain joins TRBV7-8 and TRBJ2-1; D possibly corresponds to TRBD2 (5 bases). CDR1 and CDR2 (germline): SGHVS, FQNEAQ. V lost 3 bases and J 3 bases, leaving 12 bases between the germline ends. The CDR3 totals 15 residues. This CDR3 is CASSLFSRGYNEQFF. In DNA form, the CDR3 reads TGTGCCAGCAGCTTGTTTTCTCGGGGCTACAATGAGCAGTTCTTC.

The chain recombines TRBV5-1 with TRBJ2-7; no clear D. Germline-derived CDR1 and CDR2 are SGHRS and YFSETQ. The length of the CDR3 is 15 residues. V was pared by 4 bases and J by 5 bases, with 19 bases between. The CDR3 protein is CASSPRSGGFDEQYF. In nucleotides, the CDR3 is TGCGCCAGCAGCCCGCGAAGTGGTGGTTTCGACGAGCAGTACTTC. Full variable domain (missing parts from reference TRBV5-1 and TRBJ2-7): KAGVTQTPRYLIKTRGQQVTLSCSPISGHRSVSWYQQTPGQGLQFLFEYFSETQRNKGNFPGRFSGRQFSNSRSEMNVSTLELGDSALYLCASSPRSGGFDEQYFGPGTRLTVT.

This clone was found once. This chain connects TRBV28 to TRBJ1-2; 8 nucleotides agree with TRBD1. Germline V lookup: CDR1 MDHEN, CDR2 SYDVKM. CDR3 length: 15 residues. After removal of 3 bases from V and 1 base from J, the junction contained 4 bases not matched to a gene. The CDR3 DNA sequence: TGTGCCAGCAGTTTGGGACAGGCCGGTAACTATGGCTACACCTTC. Translated: CASSLGQAGNYGYTF.

V and J are TRBV2 and TRBJ2-1, with a weak D call TRBD2 (5 bases). Germline V gene lookup returns CDR1 SNHLY and CDR2 FYNNEI. CDR3 length equals 18 residues. Trimming took 4 bases from V and 1 from J, leaving 20 bases between them. Written as DNA, the CDR3 is TGTGCCAGCAGTGTACGGGGTAAGGAGACGGGGTCCTACAATGAGCAGTTCTTC. This encodes CASSVRGKETGSYNEQFF.

The chain uses TRBV28 and TRBJ2-7; tentative D call: TRBD2 (7 bases). The CDR3 covers 15 residues. Trimming took off 9 bases at V and 7 bases at J, with 25 bases between the two ends. The germline gives CDR1 MDHEN, CDR2 SYDVKM. The CDR3 DNA sequence: TGTGCCAGTTCAAATATCCGAAGGGGGGAGGGGGAGCAGTACTTC. Encoded protein: CASSNIRRGEGEQYF.

The V gene is TRBV9, the J gene TRBJ2-3, with 7 bases lining up with TRBD2. In germline, CDR1 is SGDLS, CDR2 YYNGEE. V lost 0 bases, J lost 3 bases, and 7 bases stayed unmatched. The CDR3 sequence is 16 residues long. The CDR3 nucleotides are TGTGCCAGCAGCGTAGAGGGCGGGAGTTGGACAGATACGCAGTATTTT. As protein: CASSVEGGSWTDTQYF.

This rearrangement joins TRBV18 to TRBJ2-1; D is possibly TRBD1 (6 bases). The V end was cut by 6 bases, the J end by 6 bases, with 15 bases between. CDR1 is KGHSH, CDR2 LQKENI, per germline. The CDR3 sequence is 14 residues long. In nucleotides, the CDR3 is TGTGCCAGCTCCCTTAACCTACAGGGCAATGAGCAGTTCTTC. The encoded protein is CASSLNLQGNEQFF.